The clone carrying this T cell receptor (beta chain) was found many times. Its antigen is not identified. One entry per CDR3 protein, called by TCRdb with MiXCR from the 5' RACE reads. This sample has tens of thousands of distinct CDR3 sequences, with 2.5% to 3% found just once. The V gene end was trimmed by 3 bases and the J gene end by 3 bases; junction bases not matched to a gene: 5. The CDR3 covers 16 residues. Germline CDR1 KGHDR, CDR2 SFDVKD. The sample originates from a study of neurological immune-mediated disorders. Overall study results and limits: Multiple sclerosis patients had less TCR clonal expansion than even healthy controls, unlike HTLV-1-associated myelopathy. As far as clinical or MRI features were concerned, none was associated with the multiple sclerosis repertoire cluster.

The chain couples TRBV24-1 to TRBJ2-2; TRBD2 matches at 8 bases. The receptor was isolated from a woman aged 25 to 39 with multiple sclerosis. Sequences were obtained from PBMCs. Written as DNA, the CDR3 is TGTGCCACCAGTGATCCTAGCGGGCCCCACACCGGGGAGCTGTTTTTT. This translates into CATSDPSGPHTGELFF.